This T cell receptor beta chain was identified during a study of blood T cell repertoires in COVID-19. Data came from immunoSEQ multiplex PCR; TCRdb stores just in-frame clones and leaves some out. The sample holds tens of thousands of clones, 88% seen once. This clone appeared a few times. CDR1 and CDR2 from the germline V gene are KGHSY and FQNENV. This CDR3 spans 13 amino acids. Trimming cost V 5 bases and J 7 bases, with 12 bases left between them. The source material was peripheral blood. The chain uses TRBV16 and TRBJ1-5, with D hard to call. The origin of this receptor is a woman older than 75 with acute or convalescent COVID-19. The chain's CDR3 is CASSVESEQPQHF. In DNA form, the CDR3 reads TGTGCCAGCAGCGTGGAGTCAGAACAGCCCCAGCATTTT.